The sequence of this T cell receptor (beta chain) was determined in a study of T cell repertoires in cytomegalovirus infection. Overall study context: Both a matching HLA type and CMV infection were indicated by public TCR beta signatures. Findings of the study overall: HLA-C-restricted CMV clonotypes gave the most frequent clonotype in two of eight donors. Cumulated frequencies of public TCR beta families served to identify carriers of CMV plus the relevant HLA.

The CDR3 extends over 13 amino acids. Germline-derived CDR1 and CDR2 are MNHEY and SVGAGI. V lost 5 bases and J lost 2; bases outside the gene matches: 1. TCRdb analysed the reads with MiXCR anew, one entry per CDR3 protein. The data contain around 530,000 distinct CDR3 sequences, more than 20% of them seen just once; the ten biggest clones take up around 14%. Worth noting for this clonotype: The antigen is unknown.

This clonotype was obtained from a human donor in good health (CMV status not recorded). Some clones in this sample may be carry-over from other donors' samples. Sequencing was done on a sample of PBMCs. The chain combines TRBV6-5 with TRBJ2-7; 9 bases align to TRBD2. The CDR3 protein is CASSPSGTYEQYF. The CDR3 coding sequence is TGTGCCAGCAGTCCTAGCGGGACCTACGAGCAGTACTTC.